This entry describes one TCR beta chain. Its antigen is unknown. The entry originates in a study of T-cell reconstitution after alpha-beta-depleted transplantation in children. Study observations and caveats: About two months after transplant, alpha-beta T cells reportedly came from several hundred expanded graft clones. TCRbeta diversity was high at day 60 in some patients (a result of surviving recipient T cells and thymic progenitors). A year post-transplant, T-cell counts and diversity derived mostly from newly produced T cells.

The library targeted TCRbeta and was prepared with unique molecular identifiers. One entry per CDR3 protein, called by TCRdb with MiXCR from the PCR reads. The sample has about 580,000 distinct CDR3 sequences, 23% seen once; the top ten hold roughly an eighth. The CDR3 has 15 amino acids. Trimming took 7 bases from V and 0 from J, leaving 18 bases between them. The germline V gene encodes CDR1 SQVTM and CDR2 ANQGSEA. This TCR derives from a boy under two years old who had a stem cell transplant for acute myeloid leukemia, so the T cells may come from the graft donor. Sample: PBMCs, mostly from graft donor cells, taken 360 days after TCRalphabeta/CD19-depleted stem cell transplant. The rearrangement uses TRBV29-1 and TRBJ1-1, with D unclear. The CDR3 DNA reads TGCAGCGCCATCCTTTCACCGATCTTGAACACTGAAGCTTTCTTT. The encoded protein is CSAILSPILNTEAFF.